What follows is one T cell receptor (beta chain) and its context. What it binds is unknown. With 3 bases clipped from V and 4 bases from J, the junction kept 7 bases outside the gene matches. Looked up from germline, CDR1 is SGHTA and CDR2 is FQGNSA. The CDR3 totals 17 residues. The data derive from a study of T cell repertoires in cytomegalovirus infection. Study context: Both a matching HLA type and CMV infection were indicated by public TCR beta signatures.

TCRdb fed the reads into MiXCR, producing one record per CDR3 protein. The top ten hold 15% to 20% of the sample, which has about 700,000 distinct CDR3 sequences, roughly 33% seen once. The clonotype comes from a human donor in good health (CMV status not recorded). Some clones in this sample may be carry-over from other donors' samples. The material was cultured PBMCs, obtained from culture after CMV antigen stimulation. V is TRBV7-2 and J is TRBJ2-5; TRBD2 matches 14 bases. The CDR3 spells CASSFGLAGGQGETQYF. As DNA, the CDR3 is TGTGCCAGCAGCTTCGGACTAGCGGGAGGCCAGGGAGAGACCCAGTACTTC.